The entry that follows covers one T cell receptor (beta chain) sequence. The antigen is undetermined. This record comes from a study of cytomegalovirus exposure and HLA in healthy donors. Study details: HLA-typed donors contributed 80 million or so unique TCRs, which were held in an early data release. Study outcomes and limitations: V- and J-gene trimming in TCR beta was tied to a missense DCLRE1C variant by an analysis performed later. Most CMV-associated TCR beta chains appeared HLA-restricted in a later analysis. In a later analysis, across HLA loci, associated TCR counts were highest for DRB1, lowest for HLA-C.

This CDR3 region has 15 residues. Trimming left V 1 base short and J 1 base short, with 11 bases between. Germline CDR1 SGHTA, CDR2 FQGNSA. Both 60 Vbeta primers and 13 Jbeta primers went into the PCR. Using immunoSEQ multiplex PCR, the repertoire was profiled, and TCRdb retains in-frame clones only, with some absent. This sample has roughly 150,000 clones, with 70% to 80% found just once. The sequencing input was PBMCs. This receptor was identified in a woman in her forties in good health and CMV-seronegative. The chain carries TRBV7-2 and TRBJ2-7, with D perhaps TRBD1 (5 bases). The chain's CDR3 is CASSLVYDRSYEQYF. Written as DNA, the CDR3 is TGTGCCAGCAGCTTAGTTTACGACAGATCCTACGAGCAGTACTTC. The variable domain in full, with the rest retrieved from reference TRBV7-2 and TRBJ2-7, is GAGVSQSPSNKVTEKGKDVELRCDPISGHTALYWYRQSLGQGLEFLIYFQGNSAPDKSGLPSDRFSAERTGGSVSTLTIQRTQQEDSAVYLCASSLVYDRSYEQYFGPGTRLTVT.